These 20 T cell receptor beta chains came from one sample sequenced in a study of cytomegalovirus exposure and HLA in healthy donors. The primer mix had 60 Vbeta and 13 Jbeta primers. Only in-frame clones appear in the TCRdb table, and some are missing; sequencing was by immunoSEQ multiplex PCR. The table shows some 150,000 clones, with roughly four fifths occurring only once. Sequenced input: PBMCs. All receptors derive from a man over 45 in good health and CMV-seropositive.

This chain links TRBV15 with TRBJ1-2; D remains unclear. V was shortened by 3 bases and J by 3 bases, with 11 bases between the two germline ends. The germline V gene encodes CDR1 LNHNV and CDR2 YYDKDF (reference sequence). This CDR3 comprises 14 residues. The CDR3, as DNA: TGTGCCACCAGCAGGGCTCGACAAGACTATGGCTACACCTTC. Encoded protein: CATSRARQDYGYTF.

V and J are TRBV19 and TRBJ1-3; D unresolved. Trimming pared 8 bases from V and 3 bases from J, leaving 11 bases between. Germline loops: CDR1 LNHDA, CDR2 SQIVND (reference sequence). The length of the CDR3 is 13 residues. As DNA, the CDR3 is TGTGCCAGTGTCCAAGCCCTTGGAAACACCATATATTTT. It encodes CASVQALGNTIYF.

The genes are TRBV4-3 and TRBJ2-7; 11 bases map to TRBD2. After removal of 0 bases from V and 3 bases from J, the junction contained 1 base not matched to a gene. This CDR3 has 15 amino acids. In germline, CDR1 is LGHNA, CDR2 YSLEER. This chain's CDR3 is CASSQEGTSGYEQYF. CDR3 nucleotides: TGCGCCAGCAGCCAAGAAGGGACTAGCGGCTACGAGCAGTACTTC.

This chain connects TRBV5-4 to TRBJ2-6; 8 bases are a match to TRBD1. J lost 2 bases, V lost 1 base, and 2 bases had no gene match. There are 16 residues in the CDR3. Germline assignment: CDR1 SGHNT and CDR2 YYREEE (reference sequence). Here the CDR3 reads CASSLSGGAGANVLTF. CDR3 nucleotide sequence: TGTGCCAGCAGCTTGTCAGGGGGCGCTGGGGCCAACGTCCTGACTTTC.

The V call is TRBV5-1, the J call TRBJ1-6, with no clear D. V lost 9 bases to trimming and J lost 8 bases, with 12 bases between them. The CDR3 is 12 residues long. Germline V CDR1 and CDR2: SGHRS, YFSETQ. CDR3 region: CATRELDSPLHF. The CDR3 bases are TGCGCCACCCGAGAGCTGGATTCACCCCTCCACTTT.

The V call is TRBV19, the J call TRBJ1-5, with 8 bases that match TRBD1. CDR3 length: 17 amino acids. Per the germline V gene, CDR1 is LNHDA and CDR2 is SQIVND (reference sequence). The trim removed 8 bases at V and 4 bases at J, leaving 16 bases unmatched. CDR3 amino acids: CASSVGQGIIRNQPQHF. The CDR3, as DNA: TGTGCCAGTTCGGTAGGACAGGGTATCATTAGGAATCAGCCCCAGCATTTT.

Here the CDR3 DNA reads TGTGCCAGCAGTTACTCGCGCCAGCGGACGGGGACCCAGTACTTC. Amino acids: CASSYSRQRTGTQYF. The chain has TRBV6-5 and TRBJ2-5, with D perhaps matching TRBD2 (5 bases). The CDR3 consists of 15 residues. Germline lookup yields CDR1 MNHEY and CDR2 SVGAGI. V lost 0 bases, J lost 7 bases, and 15 bases lay in between.

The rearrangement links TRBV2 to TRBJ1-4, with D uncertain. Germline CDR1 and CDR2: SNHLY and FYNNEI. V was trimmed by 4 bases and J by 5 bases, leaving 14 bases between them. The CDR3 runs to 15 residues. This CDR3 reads CASSVFKTPNEKLFF. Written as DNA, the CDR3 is TGTGCCAGCAGTGTCTTTAAGACACCGAATGAAAAACTGTTTTTT.

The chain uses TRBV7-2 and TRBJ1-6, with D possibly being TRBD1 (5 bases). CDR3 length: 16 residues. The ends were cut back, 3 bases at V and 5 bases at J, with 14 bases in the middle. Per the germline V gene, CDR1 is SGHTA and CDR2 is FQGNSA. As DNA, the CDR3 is TGTGCCAGCAGCTTTGACAGTCAGGTTAATAATTCACCCCTCCACTTT. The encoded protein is CASSFDSQVNNSPLHF.

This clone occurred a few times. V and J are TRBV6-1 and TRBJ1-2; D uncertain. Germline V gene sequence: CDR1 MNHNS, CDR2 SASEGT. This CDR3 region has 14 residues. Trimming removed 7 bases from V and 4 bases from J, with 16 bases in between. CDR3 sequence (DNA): TGTGCCAGCACCCGAGGGCAGGAGTTCTATGGCTACACCTTC. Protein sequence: CASTRGQEFYGYTF.

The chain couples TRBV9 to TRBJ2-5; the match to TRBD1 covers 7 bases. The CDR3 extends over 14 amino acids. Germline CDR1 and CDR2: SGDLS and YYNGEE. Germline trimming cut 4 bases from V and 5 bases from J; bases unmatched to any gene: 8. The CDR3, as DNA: TGTGCCAGCAGCAAACCAGGGGGTATTGAGACCCAGTACTTC. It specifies CASSKPGGIETQYF.

CDR3 residues: CASSQRAYPGTDTQYF. CDR3 bases: TGCGCCAGCAGCCAACGGGCATACCCGGGAACAGATACGCAGTATTTT. This chain uses TRBV4-3 with TRBJ2-3; D perhaps matches TRBD2 (5 bases). CDR1 is LGHNA, CDR2 YSLEER, per germline. This CDR3 spans 16 amino acids. Trimming left V 2 bases short and J 3 bases short, with 15 bases between.

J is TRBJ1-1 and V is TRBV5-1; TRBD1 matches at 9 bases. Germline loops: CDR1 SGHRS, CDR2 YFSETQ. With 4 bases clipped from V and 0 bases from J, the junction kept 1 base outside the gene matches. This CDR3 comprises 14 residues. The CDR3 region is CASSGTGMNTEAFF. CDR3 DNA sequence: TGCGCCAGCAGCGGGACAGGGATGAACACTGAAGCTTTCTTT.

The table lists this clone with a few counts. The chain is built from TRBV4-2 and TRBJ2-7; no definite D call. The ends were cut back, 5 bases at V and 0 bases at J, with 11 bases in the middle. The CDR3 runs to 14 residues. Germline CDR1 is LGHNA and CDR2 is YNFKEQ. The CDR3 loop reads CASSLGGVSYEQYF. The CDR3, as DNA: TGTGCCAGCAGCTTGGGTGGAGTCTCCTACGAGCAGTACTTC.

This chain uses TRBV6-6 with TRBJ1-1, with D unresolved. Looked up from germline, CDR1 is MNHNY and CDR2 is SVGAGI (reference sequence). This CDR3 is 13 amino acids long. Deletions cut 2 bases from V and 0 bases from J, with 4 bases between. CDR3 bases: TGTGCCAGCAGTTACCAGGTGAACACTGAAGCTTTCTTT. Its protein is CASSYQVNTEAFF.

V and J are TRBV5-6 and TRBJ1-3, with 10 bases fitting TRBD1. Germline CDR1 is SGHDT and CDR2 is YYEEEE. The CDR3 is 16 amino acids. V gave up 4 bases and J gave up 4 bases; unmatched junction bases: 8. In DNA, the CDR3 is TGTGCCAGCAGCCCGGCCGGGACAGGGGAAGGAAACACCATATATTTT. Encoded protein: CASSPAGTGEGNTIYF.

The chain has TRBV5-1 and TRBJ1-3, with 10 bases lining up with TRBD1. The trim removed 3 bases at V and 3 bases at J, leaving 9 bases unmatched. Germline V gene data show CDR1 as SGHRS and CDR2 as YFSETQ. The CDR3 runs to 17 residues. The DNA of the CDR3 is TGCGCCAGCAGCTCACGAGGGGACAGGGGAGGTGGAAACACCATATATTTT. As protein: CASSSRGDRGGGNTIYF.

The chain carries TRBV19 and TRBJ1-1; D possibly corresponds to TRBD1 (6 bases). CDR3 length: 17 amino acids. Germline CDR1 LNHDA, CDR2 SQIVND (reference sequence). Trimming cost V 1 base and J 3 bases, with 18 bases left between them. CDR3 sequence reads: CASSIVSGSAGDTEAFF. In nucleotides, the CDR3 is TGTGCCAGTAGTATAGTATCAGGGTCGGCAGGGGACACTGAAGCTTTCTTT.

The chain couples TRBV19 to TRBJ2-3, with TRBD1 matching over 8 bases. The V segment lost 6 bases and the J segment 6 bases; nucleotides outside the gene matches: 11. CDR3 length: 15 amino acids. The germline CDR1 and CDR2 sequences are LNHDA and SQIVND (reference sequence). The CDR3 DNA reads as TGTGCCAGTAGCACGACAGGGGCCTTCGGGGATACGCAGTATTTT. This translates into CASSTTGAFGDTQYF.

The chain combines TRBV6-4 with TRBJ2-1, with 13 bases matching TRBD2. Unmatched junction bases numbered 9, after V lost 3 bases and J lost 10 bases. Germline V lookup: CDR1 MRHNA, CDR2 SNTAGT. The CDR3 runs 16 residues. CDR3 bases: TGTGCCAGCAGTGAGCACGGACTAGCGGGAGCCAGGGAGCAGTTCTTC. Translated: CASSEHGLAGAREQFF.